This TCR beta chain was sequenced in a study of T cell responses to AZD1222 COVID-19 vaccine (TCRdb year 2021). For the wider study: TCR sequencing covered more than 230 trial participants: 200 to 220 given two doses of AZD1222 and 26 given two doses of MenACWY control vaccine. Enrollment into the trials was organized by age into subgroups of 18-55, 56-69 and 70-plus years, and those subgroups contained about 150, 27 and 61 TCR-sequenced participants, respectively.

There are 14 amino acids in the CDR3, from cysteine to phenylalanine inclusive. Only CDR3 DNA is held: 42 bases, read in frame from base 1. In the germline V gene, CDR1 corresponds to KGHSH and CDR2 to LQKENI. Between the V and J ends, shortened by 5 bases and 0 bases respectively, the junction contains 8 bases. What the research found in general, with its limitations: Because no day 14 peak-response samples were available, repertoires were characterized only after the peak T cell response. In the small 56-69-year group, the increase in depth fell short of significance, most likely because of low power. After two AZD1222 doses, both the breadth and the depth of spike-specific TCRs were significantly higher than at day 0 and than in MenACWY recipients. Nearly half of unique spike-specific TCRs reportedly recognized epitopes outside regions mutated in the B.1.351 and B.1.1.7 variants. The whole spike protein was spanned by vaccine-associated CD4 TCRs, and dominant responses were seen in regions 160-218 and 743-854. Conclusions about previously exposed vaccinees were limited because only six or seven AZD1222 recipients were SARS-CoV-2 seropositive at baseline. Most participants were white British and females outnumbered males, and the authors suggested that clonal diversity may have been underestimated.

The CDR3 regions of human TCRbeta chains were analyzed by immunosequencing. The paper's data handling went like this. Repertoire TCRs were checked for matches against a reference library of SARS-CoV-2-specific TCRs that had been generated using the MIRA antigen-specificity platform. Breadth was defined as the fraction of unique TCRs that were SARS-CoV-2-associated. Depth was defined as the fraction of total T cells that were SARS-CoV-2-associated. Each spike-specific TCR was assigned to its reactive spike region and to a CD4 or CD8 class using the MIRA data. Log10-transformed breadth and depth values were compared by one-way ANOVA with Sidak's multiple comparisons tests. In TCRdb, the immuneACCESS table is reduced to in-frame sequences with V and J assigned. These tables do not hold every clone; where another copy was compared, an unresolved V gene accounts for under half, and the others remain unexplained. Clone size and V and J calls were adopted from that table, with D and trimming inferred from the DNA. The sample records around 53,000 clones, around 85% of which are singletons. The ten biggest clones cover approximately 19% of the sample.

Regarding this clone: Its recognized antigen is unknown. No base-level quality is on record; no much larger clone is a single base apart.

The time point label, read with the paper, signifies: baseline before first vaccination. The treatment or condition label of this sample denotes: meningococcal conjugate vaccine given as trial control. Vaccinee samples came from UK trials COV001 and COV002, including a single-blind randomized controlled phase 2/3 trial of AZD1222 (ChAdOx1 nCoV-19) in healthy adults. For TCRbeta chain sequencing, PBMC samples were collected from trial participants at day 0 and at day 28 after the second dose. This clonotype was obtained from an adult in good health. The rearrangement joined TRBV18 to TRBJ1-5; confidence is insufficient to name the D gene. The starting material was peripheral blood, obtained on day 0 of MenACWY control vaccination. The bases are TGTGCCAGCTCAGGAGACGCTAGCAATCAGCCCCAGCATTTT. This yields the protein CASSGDASNQPQHF.